The entry below gives a single T cell receptor beta chain sequence along with its context. This sample is drawn from a study of blood T cell repertoires in COVID-19. Source study methods: Cell counts per sample came from amplifying reference gene primers. Generated by immunoSEQ multiplex PCR, the TCRdb table keeps only in-frame clones and is missing some. D and trimming were read from the DNA, whereas the V and J calls and clone size are those reported in that table. The profile shows 270,000 or so clones, around 88% of them singletons. Recruitment covered some 25 US areas and drew participants whose ages spanned roughly 18 to 89 years. Participants' own reports of clinical history determined their cohort assignment. The length of the CDR3 is 18 residues. The V gene's germline CDR1 is SGDLS and CDR2 YYNGEE. V gave up 0 bases and J gave up 4 bases, with 22 bases separating them.

The chain is built from TRBV9 and TRBJ1-2; tentatively, D is TRBD1 (6 bases). This receptor was identified in a woman in her forties with acute COVID-19. Sequenced input: PBMCs or T cells enriched from blood (not recorded which). The CDR3 reads CASSVEGVRASWGYGYTF. Here the CDR3 DNA reads TGTGCCAGCAGCGTAGAGGGGGTTCGAGCATCTTGGGGCTATGGCTACACCTTC.